This TCR beta chain was sequenced for a study of identical twins. Study-wide findings and caveats: These conclusions were based on statistical analysis (cross-sectional, not following the same donors). The abundant beta clonotypes from cord blood had fewer insertions, and memory repertoires had none of this.

The CDR3 sequence is 13 residues long. Trimming left V 3 bases short and J 5 bases short, with 10 bases between. One entry per CDR3 protein results from TCRdb running MiXCR on the 5' RACE reads. This sample has around 960,000 distinct CDR3 sequences; about 12% occur once, and the top ten carry 1.5% to 2%. Healthy Caucasians were all of the donors. There are a few counts of this clonotype. The antigen remains undetermined. These data were also filed under a second study, of yellow fever vaccine responses in identical twins. That source notes: Convergence reportedly seemed to mark part of the twins' vaccine T cell response, with personalization marking the rest.

The chain carries TRBV12-3 or TRBV12-4 and TRBJ2-5; D gene unclear. The sample comprised PBMCs. This TCR derives from a woman aged 18-35 years in good health. CDR3 DNA: TGTGCCAGCAGTTTTGGTGTATTGGAGACCCAGTACTTC. This codes for CASSFGVLETQYF.